These 30 T cell receptor beta chains share one sample of origin, sequenced in a study of PD-L1 blockade in urothelial cancer. Time point of the sample: pretreatment peripheral blood. Using immunoSEQ multiplex PCR, the repertoire was profiled, and TCRdb retains in-frame clones only, with some absent. In the table there are under 70,000 clones, about 81% of which are singletons. Material: PBMCs, obtained around atezolizumab (anti-PD-L1) treatment. Every receptor here comes from a man aged 65 to 79 with urothelial cancer.

The chain joins TRBV4-1 to TRBJ1-4, with a weak D call TRBD1 (5 bases). V lost 0 bases and J lost 7, with 9 bases in between. This CDR3 has 14 amino acids. Germline V gene lookup returns CDR1 MGHRA and CDR2 YSYEKL. CDR3 amino acids: CASSQDRVREKLFF. The CDR3 bases are TGCGCCAGCAGCCAAGACAGGGTCCGTGAAAAACTGTTTTTT.

The chain has TRBV19 and TRBJ1-5; D gene ambiguous. The CDR3 is made up of 15 amino acids. The V and J ends lost 7 bases and 0 bases respectively, with 13 bases between them. Looked up from germline, CDR1 is LNHDA and CDR2 is SQIVND (reference sequence). The CDR3 region is CASTSREYSNQPQHF. As DNA, the CDR3 is TGTGCCAGTACTAGTCGGGAATATAGCAATCAGCCCCAGCATTTT.

This sequence joins TRBV15 and TRBJ2-1, with D hard to call. Trimming took 0 bases from V and 5 from J, leaving 17 bases between them. CDR1 and CDR2 from the germline V gene are LNHNV and YYDKDF (reference sequence). The CDR3 spans 17 residues. The CDR3 protein is CATSRDPISSSDNEQFF. CDR3 DNA sequence: TGTGCCACCAGCAGAGATCCAATATCGTCGTCGGACAATGAGCAGTTCTTC. The full variable domain, its missing parts supplied by reference TRBV15 and TRBJ2-1, is DAMVIQNPRYQVTQFGKPVTLSCSQTLNHNVMYWYQQKSSQAPKLLFHYYDKDFNNEADTPDNFQSRRPNTSFCFLDIRSPGLGDTAMYLCATSRDPISSSDNEQFFGPGTRLTVL.

The V gene is TRBV2, the J gene TRBJ2-1; D is possibly TRBD2 (5 bases). In germline, CDR1 is SNHLY, CDR2 FYNNEI. V was trimmed by 4 bases and J by 3 bases, leaving 10 bases between them. The CDR3 has 14 residues. The CDR3 here is CASSASGNYNEQFF. The DNA for the CDR3 is TGTGCCAGCAGTGCATCGGGAAACTACAATGAGCAGTTCTTC.

CDR3 nucleotides: TGCGCCAGCAGCCAGGGACAGGAATACGAGCAGTACTTC. It is translated as CASSQGQEYEQYF. The rearrangement joins TRBV4-3 to TRBJ2-7, with TRBD1 matching 8 bases. This CDR3 contains 13 residues. CDR1 LGHNA and CDR2 YSLEER come from the germline V gene. J lost 4 bases, V lost 3 bases, and 2 bases had no gene match.

The chain couples TRBV4-3 to TRBJ2-1, with 8 nucleotides matching TRBD2. This CDR3 contains 17 residues. Germline trimming cut 0 bases from V and 1 base from J; bases unmatched to any gene: 5. Germline V gene sequence: CDR1 LGHNA, CDR2 YSLEER. CDR3 region: CASSQDPRGGSYNEQFF. Here the CDR3 DNA reads TGCGCCAGCAGCCAAGATCCACGGGGGGGATCCTACAATGAGCAGTTCTTC.

The chain combines TRBV30 with TRBJ1-1; maybe TRBD1 (6 bases). V was cut by 4 bases and J by 0 bases, with 21 bases left in between. The V gene's germline CDR1 is GTSNPN and CDR2 SVGIG (reference sequence). The CDR3 spans 17 residues. The CDR3 coding sequence is TGTGCCTGGAACCCCGGTGGGGGGGGCCTTCTGAACACTGAAGCTTTCTTT. Translating it yields CAWNPGGGGLLNTEAFF.

The V call is TRBV5-4, the J call TRBJ2-3, with D possibly being TRBD2 (5 bases). Germline values: CDR1 SGHNT, CDR2 YYREEE (reference sequence). V lost 5 bases, J lost 4 bases, and 20 bases lay in between. This CDR3 is 16 amino acids long. The chain's CDR3 is CASSPRSGSSADTQYF. CDR3 coding DNA: TGTGCCAGCAGTCCTCGCTCGGGGTCAAGCGCAGATACGCAGTATTTT.

The chain combines TRBV28 with TRBJ2-5, with 10 bases fitting TRBD2. CDR1 is MDHEN and CDR2 is SYDVKM in the germline V gene. CDR3 size: 17 residues. V trimming: 7 bases; J trimming: 5 bases; junction bases outside the gene matches: 16. CDR3 DNA sequence: TGTGCCAGCACCCACGGGAGCGGGAGGGCCGATAGGGAGACCCAGTACTTC. This translates into CASTHGSGRADRETQYF. The full variable domain, completed using reference TRBV28 and TRBJ2-5, is DVKVTQSSRYLVKRTGEKVFLECVQDMDHENMFWYRQDPGLGLRLIYFSYDVKMKEKGDIPEGYSVSREKKERFSLILESASTNQTSMYLCASTHGSGRADRETQYFGPGTRLLVL.

This chain connects TRBV7-2 to TRBJ2-7; the match to TRBD2 covers 13 bases. In germline, CDR1 is SGHTA, CDR2 FQGNSA. The V segment lost 5 bases and the J segment 6 bases; nucleotides outside the gene matches: 4. The CDR3 consists of 14 residues. DNA of the CDR3: TGTGCCAGCAGCCTCGGACTAGCGGGAGTCGAGCAGTACTTC. Its translation: CASSLGLAGVEQYF.

The gene calls are TRBV27 and TRBJ1-1; TRBD1 matches 9 bases. This CDR3 region has 15 residues. V was clipped by 5 bases and J by 5 bases; unmatched bases: 9. Germline CDR1 and CDR2: MNHEY and SMNVEV (reference sequence). The DNA of the CDR3 is TGTGCCAGCAGTACGCTGGACAGGGGAGGTACTGAAGCTTTCTTT. Translation: CASSTLDRGGTEAFF.

The chain couples TRBV7-2 to TRBJ2-1; 7 nucleotides agree with TRBD2. V was clipped by 1 base and J by 6 bases; unmatched bases: 6. Germline CDR1 and CDR2: SGHTA and FQGNSA. The CDR3 has 15 amino acids. The CDR3, as DNA: TGTGCCAGCAGCTTAGTCGCGGGAGTATTCAATGAGCAGTTCTTC. This gives the protein CASSLVAGVFNEQFF.

The CDR3, as DNA: TGTGCCAGCAGCTTGGACAGGGACGAGCAGTACTTC. The encoded protein is CASSLDRDEQYF. The chain joins TRBV5-4 to TRBJ2-7, with D possibly being TRBD1 (6 bases). The V end lost 0 bases, the J end lost 5 bases, and 6 bases lay between the germline ends. The V gene's germline CDR1 is SGHNT and CDR2 YYREEE (reference sequence). The CDR3 is 12 residues long. Using reference TRBV5-4 and TRBJ2-7 for the parts outside the CDR3, the full variable domain is ETGVTQSPTHLIKTRGQQVTLRCSSQSGHNTVSWYQQALGQGPQFIFQYYREEENGRGNFPPRFSGLQFPNYSSELNVNALELDDSALYLCASSLDRDEQYFGPGTRLTVT.

The J gene is TRBJ2-6, the V gene TRBV6-5; tentatively, D is TRBD2 (6 bases). CDR1 MNHEY and CDR2 SVGAGI come from the germline V gene. V was shortened by 2 bases and J by 1 base, with 6 bases between the two germline ends. This CDR3 region has 15 residues. DNA of the CDR3: TGTGCCAGCAGTTACAGCGGGTCTGGGGCCAACGTCCTGACTTTC. Translation gives CASSYSGSGANVLTF.

V and J are TRBV18 and TRBJ1-2; TRBD1 matches at 9 bases. The V gene end was trimmed by 7 bases and the J gene end by 2 bases; junction bases not matched to a gene: 5. The germline gives CDR1 KGHSH, CDR2 LQKENI. There are 14 residues in the CDR3. CDR3 region: CASFKDRGNYGYTF. Here the CDR3 DNA reads TGTGCCAGCTTTAAGGACAGGGGAAACTATGGCTACACCTTC.

V is TRBV4-1 and J is TRBJ2-4, with 8 bases aligning to TRBD1. This CDR3 comprises 15 residues. Germline CDR1 MGHRA, CDR2 YSYEKL. Trimming cost V 3 bases and J 8 bases; bases outside gene matches: 9. The CDR3 protein is CASSQAIGQGYIQYF. DNA for the CDR3: TGCGCCAGCAGCCAGGCGATTGGACAGGGTTACATTCAGTACTTC.

The rearrangement uses TRBV5-4 and TRBJ2-3; 7 bases are a match to TRBD1. The length of the CDR3 is 14 residues. Per the germline V gene, CDR1 is SGHNT and CDR2 is YYREEE (reference sequence). The trim removed 4 bases at V and 2 bases at J, leaving 4 bases unmatched. CDR3 protein: CASSPGQATDTQYF. For the CDR3, the DNA is TGTGCCAGCAGCCCAGGACAGGCCACAGATACGCAGTATTTT. Based on the CDR3 plus reference TRBV5-4 and TRBJ2-3, the full variable domain is ETGVTQSPTHLIKTRGQQVTLRCSSQSGHNTVSWYQQALGQGPQFIFQYYREEENGRGNFPPRFSGLQFPNYSSELNVNALELDDSALYLCASSPGQATDTQYFGPGTRLTVL.

The chain links TRBV19 to TRBJ1-3; D gene uncertain. CDR1 and CDR2 from the germline V gene are LNHDA and SQIVND (reference sequence). CDR3 size: 14 residues. V was clipped by 6 bases and J by 0 bases, with 9 bases between them. The CDR3 reads CASRFDTSGNTIYF. The CDR3 nucleotides are TGTGCCAGTAGATTTGACACCTCTGGAAACACCATATATTTT.

The chain uses TRBV5-1 and TRBJ2-1, with 9 positions matching TRBD2. J was trimmed by 5 bases and V by 4 bases; bases with no gene match: 10. Per the germline V gene, CDR1 is SGHRS and CDR2 is YFSETQ. The CDR3 runs to 16 residues. The CDR3 region is CASSPRGASGDNEQFF. For the CDR3, the DNA is TGCGCCAGCAGCCCACGAGGGGCTAGCGGGGACAATGAGCAGTTCTTC.

V is TRBV6-1 and J is TRBJ2-1, with a tentative D call TRBD1 (5 bases). The V and J ends lost 0 bases and 2 bases respectively, with 5 bases between them. Germline values: CDR1 MNHNS, CDR2 SASEGT. This CDR3 spans 14 amino acids. DNA of the CDR3: TGTGCCAGCAGTGAAGCAGGGGCCTACAATGAGCAGTTCTTC. Its translation is CASSEAGAYNEQFF.

V gene TRBV5-1 combines with J gene TRBJ2-3; D is unclear. Germline V gene lookup returns CDR1 SGHRS and CDR2 YFSETQ. The CDR3 spans 13 residues. V was trimmed by 4 bases and J by 5 bases, leaving 11 bases between them. The CDR3, as DNA: TGCGCCAGCAGCCCTATCTCTGGAGATACGCAGTATTTT. It encodes CASSPISGDTQYF. The whole variable domain, remainder taken from reference TRBV5-1 and TRBJ2-3, is KAGVTQTPRYLIKTRGQQVTLSCSPISGHRSVSWYQQTPGQGLQFLFEYFSETQRNKGNFPGRFSGRQFSNSRSEMNVSTLELGDSALYLCASSPISGDTQYFGPGTRLTVL.

This chain uses TRBV7-9 with TRBJ1-1; D possibly corresponds to TRBD1 (5 bases). V was shortened by 1 base and J by 3 bases, with 9 bases between the two germline ends. The CDR3 loop spans 14 amino acids. Germline V gene data show CDR1 as SEHNR and CDR2 as FQNEAQ (reference sequence). The CDR3 DNA is TGTGCCAGCAGCTTAGAGGGGTGGCACACTGAAGCTTTCTTT. It codes for CASSLEGWHTEAFF.

As DNA, the CDR3 is TGTGCCAGCAGCGTAGCGGGAGGAGTCTACAATGAGCAGTTCTTC. Its translation is CASSVAGGVYNEQFF. The chain carries TRBV9 and TRBJ2-1; 7 bases map to TRBD2. The CDR3 sequence is 15 residues long. The junction had 3 bases not matched to a gene; V was cut back by 0 bases and J by 3 bases. The germline CDR1 and CDR2 sequences are SGDLS and YYNGEE.

The chain couples TRBV18 to TRBJ1-1, with a weak D call TRBD1 (5 bases). CDR1 is KGHSH, CDR2 LQKENI, per germline. The CDR3 runs to 12 residues. V lost 4 bases and J lost 8, with 11 bases in between. DNA of the CDR3: TGTGCCAGCTCACTGACAGATACCGAAGCTTTCTTT. This encodes CASSLTDTEAFF. Full variable domain (missing parts from reference TRBV18 and TRBJ1-1): NAGVMQNPRHLVRRRGQEARLRCSPMKGHSHVYWYRQLPEEGLKFMVYLQKENIIDESGMPKERFSAEFPKEGPSILRIQQVVRGDSAAYFCASSLTDTEAFFGQGTRLTVV.

V usage is TRBV11-1 and J usage is TRBJ2-2; 12 positions agree with TRBD2. CDR3 size: 17 residues. In germline, CDR1 is SGHAT, CDR2 FQDESV (reference sequence). V lost 5 bases, J lost 7 bases, and 11 bases stayed unmatched. CDR3 bases: TGTGCCAGCAGCGGTACCCTAGCGGGAGGGCCCGACGGGGAGCTGTTTTTT. This gives the protein CASSGTLAGGPDGELFF.

At least ten counts were recorded for this clone. J is TRBJ1-5 and V is TRBV7-8; tentatively, D is TRBD1 (6 bases). Trimming stripped 5 bases from V and 4 bases from J, with 15 bases between. This CDR3 has 15 amino acids. Germline assignment: CDR1 SGHVS and CDR2 FQNEAQ. The DNA of the CDR3 is TGTGCCAGCAGCCCGGACAGCCCAAAAAATCAGCCCCAGCATTTT. Its translation: CASSPDSPKNQPQHF.

By share, this clone counts as medium-sized. The rearrangement joins TRBV10-3 to TRBJ2-1, with TRBD1 matching 10 bases. Germline V lookup: CDR1 ENHRY, CDR2 SYGVKD. V trimming: 0 bases; J trimming: 5 bases; junction bases outside the gene matches: 4. The CDR3 runs 16 residues. CDR3 residues: CAISESRTGGDNEQFF. CDR3 in DNA: TGTGCCATCAGTGAGTCTAGGACAGGGGGGGACAATGAGCAGTTCTTC.

V is TRBV2 and J is TRBJ2-1; weak D call: TRBD1 (8 bases). This CDR3 is 15 amino acids long. Trimming cost V 6 bases and J 4 bases, with 16 bases left between them. The germline CDR1 and CDR2 sequences are SNHLY and FYNNEI. CDR3 nucleotides: TGTGCCAGCAGCGCGGACAGGGAGGGATACAATGAGCAGTTCTTC. It is translated as CASSADREGYNEQFF.

The chain couples TRBV6-1 to TRBJ2-7; no clear D. Germline CDR1 and CDR2: MNHNS and SASEGT. The CDR3 covers 11 residues. V lost 9 bases and J 1 base, leaving 7 bases between the germline ends. CDR3 DNA: TGTGCCAGTCAGGCGTCCTACGAGCAGTACTTC. It specifies CASQASYEQYF.

The CDR3 here is CASSLGDSDQLRYEQYF. Here the CDR3 DNA reads TGTGCCAGCAGCTTAGGGGACTCCGATCAGCTAAGGTACGAGCAGTACTTC. The V call is TRBV11-3, the J call TRBJ2-7; D may be TRBD2 (6 bases). The CDR3 has 17 residues. V was trimmed by 1 base and J by 4 bases, leaving 20 bases between them. The germline CDR1 and CDR2 sequences are SGHNT and YENEEA.